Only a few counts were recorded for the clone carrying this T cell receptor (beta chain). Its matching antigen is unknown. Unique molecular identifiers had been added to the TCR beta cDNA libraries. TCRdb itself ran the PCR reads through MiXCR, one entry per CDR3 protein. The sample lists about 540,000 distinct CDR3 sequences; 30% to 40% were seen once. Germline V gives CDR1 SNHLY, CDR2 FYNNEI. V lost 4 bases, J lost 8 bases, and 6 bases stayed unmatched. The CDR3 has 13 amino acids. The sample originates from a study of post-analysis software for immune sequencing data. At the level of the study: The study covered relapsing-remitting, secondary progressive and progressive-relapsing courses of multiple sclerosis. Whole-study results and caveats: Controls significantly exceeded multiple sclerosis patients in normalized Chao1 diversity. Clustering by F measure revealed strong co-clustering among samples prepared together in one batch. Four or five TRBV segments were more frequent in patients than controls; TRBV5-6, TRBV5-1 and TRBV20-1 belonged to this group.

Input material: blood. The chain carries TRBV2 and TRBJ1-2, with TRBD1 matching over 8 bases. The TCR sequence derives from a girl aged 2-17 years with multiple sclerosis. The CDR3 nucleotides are TGTGCCAGCAGTGTAACAGGGGGGCGAGGCTACACCTTC. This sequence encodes CASSVTGGRGYTF.